The 11 T cell receptor beta chains below come from one sample, sequenced in a study of T cell repertoires in cytomegalovirus infection. TCRdb redid the calling of the reads with MiXCR, one entry per CDR3 protein. Among approximately 600,000 distinct CDR3 sequences, 40% were seen once, and the ten largest hold over 45%. The antigens for these receptors are not known. Material: cultured PBMCs, obtained from culture after CMV antigen stimulation. The source of these receptors is a human donor in good health (CMV status not recorded). Some clones in this sample may be carry-over from other donors' samples.

There are a few counts of this clonotype. The rearrangement joins TRBV7-2 to TRBJ2-1, with D perhaps TRBD1 or TRBD2 (5 bases each). Looked up from germline, CDR1 is SGHTA and CDR2 is FQGNSA. The CDR3 spans 17 residues. The ends were cut back, 0 bases at V and 8 bases at J, with 20 bases in the middle. The CDR3 coding sequence is TGTGCCAGCAGCTTAGCGCTAGGGACGGCATACGGCGATGAGCAGTTCTTC. Its translation: CASSLALGTAYGDEQFF.

In its sample, this clonotype was seen many times. The rearrangement links TRBV7-9 to TRBJ1-2, with 8 bases matching TRBD1. CDR3 length: 14 amino acids. CDR1 is SEHNR, CDR2 FQNEAQ, per germline (reference sequence). With 3 bases clipped from V and 2 bases from J, the junction kept 2 bases outside the gene matches. CDR3 residues: CASSFGQGNYGYTF. CDR3 sequence (DNA): TGTGCCAGCAGCTTCGGACAGGGCAACTATGGCTACACCTTC.

The chain has TRBV7-2 and TRBJ2-3, with 9 bases aligning to TRBD1. CDR1 is SGHTA and CDR2 is FQGNSA in the germline V gene. Germline trimming cut 5 bases from V and 4 bases from J; bases unmatched to any gene: 7. This CDR3 is built from 15 residues. The CDR3 DNA is TGTGCCAGCAGCCCCTGGGGACAGGGTGCAGATACGCAGTATTTT. Its protein product is CASSPWGQGADTQYF.

The CDR3 spells CAISDPGQGIYEQYF. The CDR3 nucleotides are TGTGCCATCAGTGATCCGGGACAGGGTATCTACGAGCAGTACTTC. The genes are TRBV10-3 and TRBJ2-7; 9 bases match TRBD1. Germline lookup yields CDR1 ENHRY and CDR2 SYGVKD. V gave up 3 bases and J gave up 3 bases; unmatched junction bases: 6. CDR3 length: 15 residues.

The rearrangement links TRBV29-1 to TRBJ2-1; 13 bases line up with TRBD2. Germline trimming cut 2 bases from V and 0 bases from J; bases unmatched to any gene: 4. Germline V gene lookup returns CDR1 SQVTM and CDR2 ANQGSEA. This CDR3 comprises 17 residues. CDR3 amino acids: CSVEWTSGSFSYNEQFF. For the CDR3, the DNA is TGCAGCGTTGAATGGACTAGCGGGAGTTTCTCCTACAATGAGCAGTTCTTC.

The J gene is TRBJ2-3, the V gene TRBV11-2; 8 bases line up with TRBD2. This CDR3 has 15 residues. The V segment lost 5 bases and the J segment 4 bases; nucleotides outside the gene matches: 8. Germline CDR1 is SGHAT and CDR2 is FQNNGV. The CDR3 bases are TGTGCCAGCAGCGCGGGCCAACTAGCGGCAGATACGCAGTATTTT. Its translation: CASSAGQLAADTQYF. The full variable domain, its missing parts supplied by reference TRBV11-2 and TRBJ2-3, is EAGVAQSPRYKIIEKRQSVAFWCNPISGHATLYWYQQILGQGPKLLIQFQNNGVVDDSQLPKDRFSAERLKGVDSTLKIQPAKLEDSAVYLCASSAGQLAADTQYFGPGTRLTVL.

This clonotype turned up a few times. The chain employs TRBV12-3 or TRBV12-4 and TRBJ2-2; no clear D gene. V dropped 7 bases and J dropped 8 bases, with 8 bases sitting between them. This CDR3 has 11 residues. The CDR3 spells CASNVMGELFF. CDR3 bases: TGTGCCAGCAATGTGATGGGGGAGCTGTTTTTT.

This rearrangement joins TRBV5-4 to TRBJ2-5; 7 nucleotides match TRBD1. Germline CDR1 SGHNT, CDR2 YYREEE (reference sequence). V shed 4 bases, J shed 2 bases, and the junction held 5 bases outside the gene matches. This CDR3 contains 14 residues. The CDR3 loop reads CASSRTGSQETQYF. As DNA, the CDR3 is TGTGCCAGCAGCCGGACAGGCAGTCAAGAGACCCAGTACTTC. Filled out from reference TRBV5-4 and TRBJ2-5, the complete variable domain reads ETGVTQSPTHLIKTRGQQVTLRCSSQSGHNTVSWYQQALGQGPQFIFQYYREEENGRGNFPPRFSGLQFPNYSSELNVNALELDDSALYLCASSRTGSQETQYFGPGTRLLVL.

The gene calls are TRBV7-9 and TRBJ1-1; TRBD1 aligns across 8 bases. This CDR3 is 15 amino acids long. CDR1 SEHNR and CDR2 FQNEAQ come from the germline V gene (reference sequence). V shed 5 bases, J shed 6 bases, and the junction held 11 bases outside the gene matches. The chain's CDR3 is CASSTLGQGGSEAFF. The DNA of the CDR3 is TGTGCCAGCAGCACCCTAGGACAGGGAGGCTCTGAAGCTTTCTTT.

This sequence joins TRBV9 and TRBJ2-6, with D possibly TRBD1 on 5 matching bases. CDR3 size: 16 residues. Trimming removed 5 bases at V and 0 bases at J, with 12 bases between. Germline V gene lookup returns CDR1 SGDLS and CDR2 YYNGEE. CDR3 nucleotides: TGTGCCAGCAGTTGGGGCCCTAACTCTGGGGCCAACGTCCTGACTTTC. Its translation is CASSWGPNSGANVLTF.

The rearrangement joins TRBV7-9 to TRBJ2-1; 7 positions agree with TRBD2. V shed 8 bases, J shed 7 bases, and the junction held 5 bases outside the gene matches. This CDR3 is 12 amino acids long. CDR1 and CDR2 from the germline V gene are SEHNR and FQNEAQ (reference sequence). CDR3: CASSGTTNEQFF. The CDR3 DNA follows: TGTGCCAGCTCCGGGACTACAAATGAGCAGTTCTTC.